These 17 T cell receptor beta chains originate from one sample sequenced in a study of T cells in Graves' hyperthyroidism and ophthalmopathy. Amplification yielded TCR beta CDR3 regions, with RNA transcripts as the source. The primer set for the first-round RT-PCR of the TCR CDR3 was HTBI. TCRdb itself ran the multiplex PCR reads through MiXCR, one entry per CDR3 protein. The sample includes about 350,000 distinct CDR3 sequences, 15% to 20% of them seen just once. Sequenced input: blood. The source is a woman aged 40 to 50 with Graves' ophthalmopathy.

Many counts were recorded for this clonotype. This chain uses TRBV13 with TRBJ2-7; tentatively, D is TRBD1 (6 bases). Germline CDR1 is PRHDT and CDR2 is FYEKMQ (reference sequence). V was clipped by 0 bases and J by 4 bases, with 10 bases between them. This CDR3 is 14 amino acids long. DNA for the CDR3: TGTGCCAGCAGCTTAGGACAGGGTAAATACGAGCAGTACTTC. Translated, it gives CASSLGQGKYEQYF.

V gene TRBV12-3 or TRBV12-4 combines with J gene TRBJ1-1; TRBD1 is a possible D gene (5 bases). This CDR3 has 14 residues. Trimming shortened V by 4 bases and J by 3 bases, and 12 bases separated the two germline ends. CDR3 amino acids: CASSYSRGYTEAFF. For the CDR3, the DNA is TGTGCCAGCAGTTACTCGCGGGGGTACACTGAAGCTTTCTTT.

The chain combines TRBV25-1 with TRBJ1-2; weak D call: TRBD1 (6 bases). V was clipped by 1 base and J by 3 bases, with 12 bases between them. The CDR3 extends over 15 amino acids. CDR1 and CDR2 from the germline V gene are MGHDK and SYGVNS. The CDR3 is CASSELGQIDYGYTF. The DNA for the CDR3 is TGTGCCAGCAGTGAATTAGGACAGATAGACTATGGCTACACCTTC.

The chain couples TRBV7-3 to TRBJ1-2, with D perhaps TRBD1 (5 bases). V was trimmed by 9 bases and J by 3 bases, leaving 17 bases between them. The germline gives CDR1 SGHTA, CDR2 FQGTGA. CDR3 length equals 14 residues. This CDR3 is CASSDYGAYYGYTF. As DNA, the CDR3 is TGTGCCAGTAGTGACTACGGGGCGTACTATGGCTACACCTTC. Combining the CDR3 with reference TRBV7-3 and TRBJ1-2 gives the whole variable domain GAGVSQTPSNKVTEKGKYVELRCDPISGHTALYWYRQSLGQGPEFLIYFQGTGAADDSGLPNDRFFAVRPEGSVSTLKIQRTERGDSAVYLCASSDYGAYYGYTFGSGTRLTVV.

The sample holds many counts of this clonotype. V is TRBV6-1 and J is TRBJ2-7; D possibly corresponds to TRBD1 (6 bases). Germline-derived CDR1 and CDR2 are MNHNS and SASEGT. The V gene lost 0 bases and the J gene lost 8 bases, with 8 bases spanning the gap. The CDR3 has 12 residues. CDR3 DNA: TGTGCCAGCAGTGAAGCAGGGGGTAAGCAGTACTTC. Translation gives CASSEAGGKQYF.

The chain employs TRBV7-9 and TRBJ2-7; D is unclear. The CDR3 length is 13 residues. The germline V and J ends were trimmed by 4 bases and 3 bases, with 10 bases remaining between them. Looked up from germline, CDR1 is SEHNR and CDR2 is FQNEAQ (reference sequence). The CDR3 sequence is CASSSDMDYEQYF. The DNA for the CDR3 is TGTGCCAGCAGCTCCGACATGGACTACGAGCAGTACTTC.

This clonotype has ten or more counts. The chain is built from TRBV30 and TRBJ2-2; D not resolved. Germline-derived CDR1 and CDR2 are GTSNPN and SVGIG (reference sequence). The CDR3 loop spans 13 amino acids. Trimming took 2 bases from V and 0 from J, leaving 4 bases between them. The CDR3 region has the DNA TGTGCCTGGAGTCGTACGAACACCGGGGAGCTGTTTTTT. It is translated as CAWSRTNTGELFF.

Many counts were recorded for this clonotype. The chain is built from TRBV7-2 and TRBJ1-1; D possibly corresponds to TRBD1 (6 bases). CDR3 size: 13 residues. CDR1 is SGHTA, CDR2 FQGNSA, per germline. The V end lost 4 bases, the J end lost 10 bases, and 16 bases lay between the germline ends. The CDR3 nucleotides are TGTGCCAGCAGCTCGGGCAGGGGTAGGCGAGCTTTCTTT. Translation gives CASSSGRGRRAFF. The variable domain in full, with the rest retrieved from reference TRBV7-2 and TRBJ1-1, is GAGVSQSPSNKVTEKGKDVELRCDPISGHTALYWYRQSLGQGLEFLIYFQGNSAPDKSGLPSDRFSAERTGGSVSTLTIQRTQQEDSAVYLCASSSGRGRRAFFGQGTRLTVV.

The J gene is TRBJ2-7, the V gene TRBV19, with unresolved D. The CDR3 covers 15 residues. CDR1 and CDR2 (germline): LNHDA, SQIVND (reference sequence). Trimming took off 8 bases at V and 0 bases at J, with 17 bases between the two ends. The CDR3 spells CASSAVGPHSYEQYF. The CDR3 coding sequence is TGTGCCAGTTCCGCCGTCGGTCCGCACTCCTACGAGCAGTACTTC.

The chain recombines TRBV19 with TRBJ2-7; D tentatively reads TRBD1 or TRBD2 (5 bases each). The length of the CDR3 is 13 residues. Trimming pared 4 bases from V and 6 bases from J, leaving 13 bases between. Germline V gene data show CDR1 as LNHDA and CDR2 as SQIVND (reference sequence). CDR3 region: CASSNAGTLEQYF. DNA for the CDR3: TGTGCCAGTAGTAACGCAGGGACGCTCGAGCAGTACTTC.

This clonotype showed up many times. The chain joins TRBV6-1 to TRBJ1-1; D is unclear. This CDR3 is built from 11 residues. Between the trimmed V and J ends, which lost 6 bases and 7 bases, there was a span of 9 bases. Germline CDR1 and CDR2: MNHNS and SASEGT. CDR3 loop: CASRATNEAFF. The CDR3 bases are TGTGCCAGCAGAGCGACAAATGAAGCTTTCTTT.

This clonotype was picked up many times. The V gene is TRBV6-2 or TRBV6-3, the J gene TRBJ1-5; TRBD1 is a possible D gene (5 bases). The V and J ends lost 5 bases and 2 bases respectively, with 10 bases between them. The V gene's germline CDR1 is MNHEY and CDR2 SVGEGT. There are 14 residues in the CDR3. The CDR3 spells CASSKEQGNQPQHF. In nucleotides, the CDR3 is TGTGCCAGCAGTAAGGAACAGGGCAATCAGCCCCAGCATTTT.

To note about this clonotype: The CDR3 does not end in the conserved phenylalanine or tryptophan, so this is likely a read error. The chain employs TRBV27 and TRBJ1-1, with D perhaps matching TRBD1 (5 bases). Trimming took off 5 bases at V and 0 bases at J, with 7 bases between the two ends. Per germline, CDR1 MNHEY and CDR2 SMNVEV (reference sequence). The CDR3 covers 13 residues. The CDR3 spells CASSQGVNTEAFS. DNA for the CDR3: TGTGCCAGCAGTCAGGGAGTGAACACTGAAGCTTTCTCT.

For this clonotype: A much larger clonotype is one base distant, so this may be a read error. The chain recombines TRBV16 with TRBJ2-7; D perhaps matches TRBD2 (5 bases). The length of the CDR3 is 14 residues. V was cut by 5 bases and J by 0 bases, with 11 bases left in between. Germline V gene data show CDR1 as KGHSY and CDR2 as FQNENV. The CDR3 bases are TGTGCCAGCAGCGGACTGGGCATCTCCTACGAGCAGTACTTC. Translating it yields CASSGLGISYEQYF.

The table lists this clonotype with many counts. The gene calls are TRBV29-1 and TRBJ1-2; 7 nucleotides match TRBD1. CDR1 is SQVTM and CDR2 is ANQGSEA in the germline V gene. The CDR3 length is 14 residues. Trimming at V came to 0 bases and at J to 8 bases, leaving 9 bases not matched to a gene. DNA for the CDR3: TGCAGCGTTGAAGATGGAGACAGGGTGATCGGCTACACCTTC. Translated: CSVEDGDRVIGYTF.

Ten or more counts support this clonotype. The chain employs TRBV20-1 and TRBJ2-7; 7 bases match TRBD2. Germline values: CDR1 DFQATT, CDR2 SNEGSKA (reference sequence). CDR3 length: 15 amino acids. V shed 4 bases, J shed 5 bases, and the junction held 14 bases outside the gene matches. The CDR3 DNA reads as TGCAGTGCTAAAGAGGAATGGCGGGAGCTGAACGAGCAGTACTTC. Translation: CSAKEEWRELNEQYF.

CDR3 protein: CASSPRGGIRNQPQHF. The CDR3 region has the DNA TGTGCCAGTTCCCCCCGGGGAGGGATCCGCAATCAGCCCCAGCATTTT. The chain combines TRBV19 with TRBJ1-5; D remains unclear. Per the germline V gene, CDR1 is LNHDA and CDR2 is SQIVND (reference sequence). V was pared by 8 bases and J by 2 bases, with 19 bases between. The length of the CDR3 is 16 residues.